This record concerns one T cell receptor beta chain sequence. What it binds is unknown. The sample is drawn from a study of T cells in Graves' hyperthyroidism and ophthalmopathy. Study-wide results and caveats: Progression to ophthalmopathy was predicted a median of roughly seven months early.

What was amplified from RNA transcripts were TCR beta CDR3 regions. The TCR CDR3 first-round RT-PCR relied on the HTBI primer set. Using its own MiXCR run on the multiplex PCR reads, TCRdb lists one record per CDR3 protein. The data show 270,000 or so distinct CDR3 sequences, about 25% seen once. This clonotype was sampled from a man aged 35 to 55 with Graves' hyperthyroidism that later progressed to Graves' ophthalmopathy. The sample taken for sequencing was blood.

The CDR3 spells CSAQPQHF. As DNA, the CDR3 is TGCAGTGCCCAGCCCCAGCATTTT. The chain links TRBV20-1 to TRBJ1-5; no firm D call. This CDR3 spans 8 amino acids. V lost 6 bases, J lost 7 bases, and 1 base lay in between. Germline V gene sequence: CDR1 DFQATT, CDR2 SNEGSKA (reference sequence).